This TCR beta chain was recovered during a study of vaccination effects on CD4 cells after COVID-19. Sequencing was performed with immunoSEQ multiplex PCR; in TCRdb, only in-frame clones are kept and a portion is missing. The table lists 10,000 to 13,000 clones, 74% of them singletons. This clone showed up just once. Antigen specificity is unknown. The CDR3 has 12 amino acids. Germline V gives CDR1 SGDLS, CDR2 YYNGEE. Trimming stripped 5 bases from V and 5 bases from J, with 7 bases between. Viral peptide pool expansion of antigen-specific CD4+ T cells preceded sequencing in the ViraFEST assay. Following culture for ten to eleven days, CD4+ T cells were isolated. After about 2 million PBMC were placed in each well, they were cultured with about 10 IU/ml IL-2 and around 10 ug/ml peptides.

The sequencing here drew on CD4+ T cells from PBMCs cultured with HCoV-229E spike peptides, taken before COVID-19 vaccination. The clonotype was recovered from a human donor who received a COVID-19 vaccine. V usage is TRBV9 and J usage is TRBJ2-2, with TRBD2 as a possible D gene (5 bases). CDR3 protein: CASSGETGELFF. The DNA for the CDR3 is TGTGCCAGCAGTGGGGAGACCGGGGAGCTGTTTTTT.